Listed here is a single T cell receptor beta chain. V was shortened by 4 bases and J by 9 bases, with 13 bases between the two germline ends. Germline CDR1 is MNHEY and CDR2 is SVGAGI. The length of the CDR3 is 13 residues. This entry is derived from a study of T cells in tumors after PD-1 blockade. Produced via immunoSEQ multiplex PCR; TCRdb's table is partial and in-frame only. The sample includes around 50,000 clones, about four fifths of them seen just once. This clonotype was sampled from a human donor with basal cell carcinoma. This rearrangement joins TRBV6-5 to TRBJ2-1; tentative D call: TRBD1 (8 bases). The sample consisted of PBMCs, taken before anti-PD-1 treatment. CDR3 in DNA: TGTGCCAGCAGTTTGACAGGGGAGGGTGAGCAGTTCTTC. Protein product: CASSLTGEGEQFF.